This T cell receptor beta chain is drawn from a study of blood T cell repertoires in COVID-19. CDR3 length: 15 amino acids. Looked up from germline, CDR1 is LNHDA and CDR2 is SQIVND (reference sequence). V trimming: 4 bases; J trimming: 5 bases; junction bases outside the gene matches: 9. Profiled with immunoSEQ multiplex PCR; TCRdb holds only in-frame clones, not every one. The profile shows around 200,000 clones, 75% to 90% of them singletons. Sequenced sample: PBMCs or T cells enriched from blood (not recorded which). The origin of this receptor is a woman between 40 and 50 years old with acute COVID-19. This chain joins TRBV19 and TRBJ1-1, with 8 bases matching TRBD1. CDR3 residues: CASSNGQGGNTEAFF. CDR3 DNA: TGTGCCAGTAGTAACGGACAGGGCGGTAATACTGAAGCTTTCTTT. Full variable domain (remainder filled in from reference TRBV19 and TRBJ1-1): DGGITQSPKYLFRKEGQNVTLSCEQNLNHDAMYWYRQDPGQGLRLIYYSQIVNDFQKGDIAEGYSVSREKKESFPLTVTSAQKNPTAFYLCASSNGQGGNTEAFFGQGTRLTVV.